What follows describes a single T cell receptor (beta chain). This sample stems from a study of control samples from healthy donors and cancer patients. The length of the CDR3 is 14 residues. Looked up from germline, CDR1 is SGHRS and CDR2 is YFSETQ. Between the trimmed V and J ends, which lost 1 base and 6 bases, there was a span of 10 bases. TCRdb keeps only in-frame clones here, not all; method: immunoSEQ multiplex PCR. The table shows fewer than 200,000 clones, with about 94% occurring only once. This TCR was recovered from a woman in her sixties or seventies in good health. The source material was blood. The gene calls are TRBV5-1 and TRBJ1-4; possible D gene TRBD1, 6 bases. The CDR3, as DNA: TGCGCCAGCAGCTTGTTACAGGGTGATGAAAAACTGTTTTTT. Its translation is CASSLLQGDEKLFF.